This T cell receptor beta chain was recorded in a study of blood T cell repertoires in COVID-19. About the study: COVID-19 samples, acute and convalescent, were from the United States, Italy and Spain. T cells, B-cell-depleted T cells, or PBMCs provided the cDNA or gDNA that served as material.

This clone appeared a single time. V was pared by 1 base and J by 0 bases, with 9 bases between. The length of the CDR3 is 15 residues. Germline CDR1 is MDHEN and CDR2 is SYDVKM. Original methodology: Nucleated cell counts were estimated from reference gene primer amplification. Clones were sequenced by immunoSEQ multiplex PCR, and TCRdb holds only the in-frame ones, with some missing. That table supplies the V and J calls and clone size; D and trimming were determined from the DNA. The sample holds some 180,000 clones, more than 75% seen once. The chain couples TRBV28 to TRBJ1-1; tentatively, D is TRBD1 (6 bases). The source material was peripheral blood. The clonotype originates from a man in his forties or fifties with active or convalescent COVID-19. This CDR3 reads CASSLYTGMNTEAFF. Written as DNA, the CDR3 is TGTGCCAGCAGTTTATATACAGGGATGAACACTGAAGCTTTCTTT.